A selection of T cell receptor beta chains follows, all from one sample in a study of shared clonotypes between healthy human individuals. The method was immunoSEQ multiplex PCR; TCRdb's version includes in-frame clones alone and lacks a portion of them. Among about 2 million clones listed, 85% to 95% were seen once. Sample: naive CD4+ T cells sorted from blood. All receptors come from a man younger than 30 in good health. Each CDR3 is given with its conserved first and last residue. A D gene is named only where the DNA matches it firmly. Part of the rows lack a size; the others show once, few, many or a class for expanded clones.

J,V,size,D,CDR3,DNA
TRBJ2-7,TRBV5-1,NA,TRBD1,CASSSGQGFYEQYF,TGCGCCAGCAGCTCCGGACAGGGATTCTACGAGCAGTACTTC
TRBJ2-7,TRBV18,once,NA,CASSPQPTGSYEQYF,TGTGCCAGCTCACCACAGCCCACGGGATCCTACGAGCAGTACTTC
TRBJ1-2,TRBV19,NA,NA,CARSRPVHGYTF,TGTGCCAGGAGCCGGCCGGTCCATGGCTACACCTTC
TRBJ2-7,TRBV11-2,NA,NA,CASSEGQGSSYEQYF,TGTGCCAGCAGCGAAGGGCAGGGCTCCTCCTACGAGCAGTACTTC
TRBJ2-7,TRBV2,many,NA,CASSLADYEQYF,TGTGCCAGCTCCTTAGCGGACTACGAGCAGTACTTC
TRBJ2-4,TRBV18,NA,NA,CASSPPSSPGNIQYF,TGTGCCAGCTCACCACCTTCCTCCCCCGGAAACATTCAGTACTTC
TRBJ2-7,TRBV5-1,NA,TRBD2,CASSLRGTSYEQYF,TGCGCCAGCAGCTTGCGCGGGACTAGTTACGAGCAGTACTTC
TRBJ2-1,TRBV5-6,NA,NA,CASSTLGTPYNEQFF,TGTGCCAGCAGCACCCTCGGGACACCGTACAATGAGCAGTTCTTC
TRBJ2-7,TRBV6-6,once,TRBD2,CASREGLAGGGEQYF,TGTGCCAGCAGGGAGGGACTAGCGGGAGGGGGGGAGCAGTACTTC
TRBJ1-1,TRBV15,NA,NA,CATSRDQGTEAFF,TGTGCCACCAGCAGAGATCAGGGTACTGAAGCTTTCTTT
TRBJ1-6,TRBV6-1,NA,NA,CASSEARYSPLHF,TGTGCCAGCAGTGAAGCGCGGTATTCACCCCTCCACTTT